Listed here are 16 T cell receptor beta chains from one sample, sequenced in a study of response to subunit inactivated influenza vaccine. TCRdb called the RT-PCR reads again in MiXCR, with one record for every CDR3 protein. The repertoire has about 540,000 distinct CDR3 sequences, approximately 22% of them found once; the top ten carry about 3%. This same sample was also taken into another study, of T cells expressing NK-cell markers. That source notes: The TCR beta cDNA came from 5'RACE template switching with UMIs.

The sample in question was CD4+ T cells sorted from PBMCs, obtained 11 to 12 days after vaccination. These receptor sequences come from a man between 45 and 60 years old who received an inactivated influenza vaccine.

This chain uses TRBV5-1 with TRBJ1-1, with TRBD1 identical over 8 bases. Germline assignment: CDR1 SGHRS and CDR2 YFSETQ. V shed 3 bases and J 5 bases; nucleotides not matched to a gene: 6. CDR3 length: 14 residues. CDR3 in amino acids: CASSSRTGRTEAFF. The CDR3 region has the DNA TGCGCCAGCAGCTCTAGGACAGGGAGGACTGAAGCTTTCTTT.

The chain couples TRBV19 to TRBJ2-7; 10 bases fit TRBD1. This CDR3 has 16 amino acids. J gave up 3 bases and V 5 bases, and 10 bases lay outside the gene matches. Germline V gene sequence: CDR1 LNHDA, CDR2 SQIVND (reference sequence). The DNA for the CDR3 is TGTGCCAGTAGTCCACTAGCCGGGACAGGGGACTACGAGCAGTACTTC. This encodes CASSPLAGTGDYEQYF.

The V and J genes are TRBV24-1 and TRBJ2-1; 9 positions match TRBD1. Germline values: CDR1 KGHDR, CDR2 SFDVKD. CDR3 length: 17 residues. V lost 3 bases and J lost 9; bases outside the gene matches: 14. CDR3 DNA sequence: TGTGCCACCAGTGATAAGAAAACAGGGGGCGCCTGGGGTGAGCAGTTCTTC. As protein: CATSDKKTGGAWGEQFF.

This chain joins TRBV27 and TRBJ2-6, with 7 bases matching TRBD1. V lost 4 bases and J lost 2; bases outside the gene matches: 2. Germline lookup yields CDR1 MNHEY and CDR2 SMNVEV (reference sequence). The CDR3 sequence is 15 residues long. CDR3 nucleotides: TGTGCCAGCAGTTCGACAGGGCCTGGGGCCAACGTCCTGACTTTC. Translated, it gives CASSSTGPGANVLTF.

The rearrangement uses TRBV10-3 and TRBJ2-5, with TRBD2 matching over 11 bases. The CDR3 loop spans 15 amino acids. Per germline, CDR1 ENHRY and CDR2 SYGVKD. V trimming: 4 bases; J trimming: 1 base; junction bases outside the gene matches: 2. CDR3: CAISALAGGQETQYF. CDR3 DNA sequence: TGTGCCATCAGTGCGCTAGCGGGGGGCCAAGAGACCCAGTACTTC.

This clonotype was seen a handful of times. The chain is built from TRBV20-1 and TRBJ2-7, with 12 bases matching TRBD1. Per the germline V gene, CDR1 is DFQATT and CDR2 is SNEGSKA (reference sequence). Unmatched junction bases numbered 4, after V lost 0 bases and J lost 4 bases. This CDR3 region has 15 residues. CDR3 nucleotide sequence: TGCAGTGCTAGAGATACGGGACAGGGGGCTTACGAGCAGTACTTC. It translates to CSARDTGQGAYEQYF.

In its sample, this clonotype was seen a few times. V gene TRBV4-3 combines with J gene TRBJ1-2; no definite D call. The ends were cut back, 4 bases at V and 3 bases at J, with 12 bases in the middle. CDR3 length: 14 residues. CDR1 and CDR2 from the germline V gene are LGHNA and YSLEER. As DNA, the CDR3 is TGCGCCAGCAGCCCACAAGTGGCAGACTATGGCTACACCTTC. It yields the protein CASSPQVADYGYTF.

The chain combines TRBV11-2 with TRBJ2-6, with D hard to call. The CDR3 spans 16 residues. CDR1 is SGHAT, CDR2 FQNNGV, per germline. Trimming removed 5 bases from V and 0 bases from J, with 11 bases in between. CDR3 loop: CASSPAPRSGANVLTF. As DNA, the CDR3 is TGTGCCAGCAGCCCCGCCCCGCGCTCTGGGGCCAACGTCCTGACTTTC. The whole variable domain, remainder taken from reference TRBV11-2 and TRBJ2-6, is EAGVAQSPRYKIIEKRQSVAFWCNPISGHATLYWYQQILGQGPKLLIQFQNNGVVDDSQLPKDRFSAERLKGVDSTLKIQPAKLEDSAVYLCASSPAPRSGANVLTFGAGSRLTVL.

This clonotype was counted a few times. The chain's CDR3 is CSVGIGNINTGELFF. CDR3 DNA sequence: TGCAGCGTTGGGATAGGCAACATTAACACCGGGGAGCTGTTTTTT. The genes are TRBV29-1 and TRBJ2-2; D is undetermined. Trimming removed 4 bases from V and 2 bases from J, with 14 bases in between. Germline CDR1 SQVTM, CDR2 ANQGSEA. CDR3 length: 15 amino acids.

This clonotype was picked up a small number of times. The chain carries TRBV20-1 and TRBJ2-1, with no clear D. Germline CDR1 DFQATT, CDR2 SNEGSKA (reference sequence). The CDR3 consists of 16 residues. Between the trimmed V and J ends, which lost 8 bases and 5 bases, there was a span of 25 bases. In nucleotides, the CDR3 is TGCAGTACCTCAGACGACCTCAGGTTGGATCACAATGAGCAGTTCTTC. Translating it yields CSTSDDLRLDHNEQFF.

The chain recombines TRBV7-8 with TRBJ2-2; D remains ambiguous. The CDR3 sequence is 15 residues long. V was pared by 5 bases and J by 3 bases, with 13 bases between. Germline loops: CDR1 SGHVS, CDR2 FQNEAQ. The CDR3 sequence: CASSPPRRYTGELFF. The CDR3, as DNA: TGTGCCAGCAGCCCCCCCAGGCGCTACACCGGGGAGCTGTTTTTT.

This clonotype occurred a few times. The V call is TRBV5-1, the J call TRBJ2-7, with D possibly TRBD1 on 6 matching bases. CDR1 and CDR2 from the germline V gene are SGHRS and YFSETQ. The V and J ends lost 3 bases and 3 bases respectively, with 10 bases between them. The CDR3 sequence is 13 residues long. The DNA for the CDR3 is TGCGCCAGCAGCTCCGGACAGTTCTACGAGCAGTACTTC. This translates into CASSSGQFYEQYF.

This clonotype was recorded at least ten times. The V call is TRBV29-1, the J call TRBJ2-1; D is uncertain. Germline values: CDR1 SQVTM, CDR2 ANQGSEA. Deletions cut 3 bases from V and 5 bases from J, with 11 bases between. CDR3 length: 13 amino acids. The CDR3 sequence: CSVEVTKNNEQFF. DNA for the CDR3: TGCAGCGTTGAGGTGACCAAAAACAATGAGCAGTTCTTC.

The rearrangement uses TRBV20-1 and TRBJ2-1, with D possibly TRBD2 on 5 matching bases. Germline CDR1 and CDR2: DFQATT and SNEGSKA (reference sequence). V was shortened by 3 bases and J by 4 bases, with 16 bases between the two germline ends. The CDR3 is 15 amino acids. The chain's CDR3 is CSARAAGRLYNEQFF. CDR3 DNA: TGCAGTGCTAGGGCTGCAGGCCGACTATACAATGAGCAGTTCTTC.

The chain has TRBV9 and TRBJ2-5; 9 bases are shared with TRBD2. Germline V gives CDR1 SGDLS, CDR2 YYNGEE. The V gene end was trimmed by 4 bases and the J gene end by 4 bases; junction bases not matched to a gene: 11. The CDR3 runs to 16 residues. In nucleotides, the CDR3 is TGTGCCAGCAGCCCTTTAGCGGGAGTCTCGGGAGAGACCCAGTACTTC. Amino acids: CASSPLAGVSGETQYF.

V gene TRBV4-1 combines with J gene TRBJ1-1, with D perhaps matching TRBD1 (6 bases). Germline-derived CDR1 and CDR2 are MGHRA and YSYEKL. The CDR3 consists of 16 residues. V shed 1 base and J shed 4 bases, with 16 bases lying between them. CDR3 in amino acids: CASSQARGLTSTEAFF. The CDR3 DNA reads TGCGCCAGCAGCCAAGCCCGGGGGCTCACGAGCACTGAAGCTTTCTTT.